This paragraph reports one T cell receptor (beta chain). This clonotype has only a few counts. Its antigen specificity is not known. Base qualities are missing; no much larger clone stands one base away. CDR1 MNHEY and CDR2 SVGEGT are derived from the germline V gene. The trim is 6 bases for V and 1 base for J, with a gap of 15 bases between the germline ends. The CDR3 covers 15 residues, taking in both the cysteine and the phenylalanine. Solely the CDR3 DNA is kept, with 45 bases framed from the first base. Library preparation used 5' RACE. Instrument used: Illumina HiSeq 2500. A second PCR of roughly 7 to 11 cycles was run with a J-beta primer mix and a sample-barcoded 5' primer. A template-switch 5' adaptor carrying 12 random nucleotides introduced a unique molecular identifier onto each TCR beta cDNA molecule. Each sample yielded at least 3 million CDR3-containing paired-end reads. First-strand cDNA was synthesized from all RNA with the Mint cDNA synthesis kit, primed by a TRBC-specific oligonucleotide. Following uracil-DNA glycosylase treatment, all cDNA underwent a first 18-cycle PCR with the universal primers M1SS and BC2_uni_R. The authors processed their data as follows. Normalization of each sample was performed by random selection of 1 million high-quality reads, each carrying a distinct molecular identifier. Instead of being binned into consensus sequences, reads with shared molecular identifiers were discarded. MiTCR, with a Q25 quality threshold and the strictest error-elimination algorithm, was used for CDR3 identification, clonotype clustering and error correction. A nonparametric unseen species model with Euler transformation was used to estimate lower-bound total TCR beta diversity. TCRdb reprocessing: public reads trimmed at Q25 with fastp, clones called with MiXCR, in-frame beta chains kept. For every CDR3 protein sequence, its rows merge into one entry that carries the most common genes and DNA. TCRdb's processing, not the authors', yielded these V and J calls. Present in this sample are about 570,000 distinct CDR3 sequences, about 25% of which were seen just once. The ten biggest clones cover around a sixth of the sample.

The sample comes from a study of blood T cells in healthy people across ages (dated by TCRdb to the mid-2010s). For the wider study: In model experiments, template switching captured about one uniquely barcoded TCR beta cDNA molecule for every two T cells. The study measured age-related changes in TCR beta repertoire diversity using deep sequencing normalized with unique cDNA molecular identifiers. The donors were divided into four age groups: young (average approximately 16 years), middle-aged (about 39), aged (roughly 60) and long-lived (roughly 86). The study analyzed two additional independent replicas of 1 million unique cDNA reads from the same blood draw for two donors, one aged 18 to 30 and one aged 80 or older. To avoid experimental bias, donors of different ages were spread randomly across the sequencing lanes.

Systemically healthy Caucasian individuals from Russia, around 39 in total and aged roughly 6 to 100 years, were included as donors. Each donor gave about 9.2 milliliters of peripheral blood, drawn into EDTA-treated Vacutainer tubes. PBMCs were isolated by Ficoll-Paque density-gradient centrifugation, with at least 7 million obtained per sample. Total RNA was extracted from PBMCs with Trizol reagent, with at least 6 micrograms obtained per sample. For every donor, flow cytometry on a PBMC aliquot measured the percentage of naive CD45RAhigh/CD27high T cells. Overall study outcomes, separate from this receptor: As age increased, observed TCR beta diversity per million T cells dropped in a roughly linear way, and a significant reduction was already evident by age approximately 40. Total diversity estimates from one million sequenced T cells were considered lower bounds and underestimates. The long-lived group showed more naive CD4+ T cells, fewer expanded clones and increased TCR diversity than the aged group, suggesting age selection. Bulk unsorted PBMC profiling prevented conclusive comparison of naive and antigen-experienced compartments. Because donor CMV infection status was unknown, age-related changes in expanded clonotypes were potentially confounded. There was a strong correlation between observed TCR beta diversity and the percentage of naive T cells measured by flow cytometry.

This clonotype was sampled from a woman aged 70 to 79 in good health. Sequencing used blood. This receptor chain uses TRBV6-2 or TRBV6-3 and TRBJ1-1; the D gene is possibly TRBD1, with 6 bases matching. At the DNA level, the sequence is TGTGCCAGCAGCCAAACGGGGGCCGGGAACACTGAAGCTTTCTTT. The resulting protein is CASSQTGAGNTEAFF.